The entry below describes one TCR beta chain. This specimen belongs to a study of blood T cell repertoires in COVID-19. Germline V gene data show CDR1 as LNHDA and CDR2 as SQIVND (reference sequence). The CDR3 covers 13 residues. The ends were cut back, 3 bases at V and 6 bases at J, with 11 bases in the middle. How the authors handled the data: Amplified reference gene primers provided the basis for estimating nucleated cell counts. The table came from immunoSEQ multiplex PCR; TCRdb's copy has only in-frame clones and leaves some out. V and J calls plus clone size are reproduced from that table; the DNA served to infer D and trimming. The repertoire consists of around 100,000 clones, with 75% to 90% occurring once and the leading ten covering just over 5.5%.

Source material: peripheral blood. The rearrangement joins TRBV19 to TRBJ1-1; D gene ambiguous. The source of this sequence is a woman aged 55-69 years with COVID-19, enrolled during active disease. The CDR3 nucleotides read TGTGCCAGTAGTATCAGTCCTCGGGCTGAAGCTTTCTTT. Its protein product is CASSISPRAEAFF.